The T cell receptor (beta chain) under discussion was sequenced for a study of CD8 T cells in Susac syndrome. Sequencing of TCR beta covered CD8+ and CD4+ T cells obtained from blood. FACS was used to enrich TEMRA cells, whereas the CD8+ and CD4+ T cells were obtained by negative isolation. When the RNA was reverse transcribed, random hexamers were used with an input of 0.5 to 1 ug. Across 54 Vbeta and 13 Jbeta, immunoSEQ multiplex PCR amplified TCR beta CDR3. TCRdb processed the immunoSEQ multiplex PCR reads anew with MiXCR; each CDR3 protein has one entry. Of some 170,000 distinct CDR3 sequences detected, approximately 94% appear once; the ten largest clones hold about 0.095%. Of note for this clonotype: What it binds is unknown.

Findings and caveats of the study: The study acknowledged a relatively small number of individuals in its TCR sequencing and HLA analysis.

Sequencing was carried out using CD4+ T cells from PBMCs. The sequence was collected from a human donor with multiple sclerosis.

In DNA form, the CDR3 reads TGCGCCAGCAGCCAGGACAATGGCTACACCTTC. This sequence encodes CASSQDNGYTF. V usage is TRBV5-1 and J usage is TRBJ1-2, with D tentatively TRBD1 (5 bases). Trimming left V 4 bases short and J 6 bases short, with 7 bases between. This CDR3 is built from 11 residues. The germline gives CDR1 SGHRS, CDR2 YFSETQ.